These 4 T cell receptor beta chains share one sample of origin, sequenced in a study of regulatory T cells in long-lasting Graves disease (dated by TCRdb to the early 2020s). The method behind the library was multiplex PCR. Sequencing instrument: Illumina HiSeq 4000. CDR3 regions were amplified by Arm-PCR with iRepertoire HTBI primers to construct TCR beta libraries. TCRdb itself trimmed the public reads at Q25 with fastp, ran MiXCR and retained productive beta chains. Entries are consolidated by CDR3 protein sequence, retaining the most common genes and DNA. Here the sample has about half a million distinct CDR3 sequences; under 25% occur a single time. The top ten clones comprise approximately 14% of the sample. Read against the paper, the sample's time point label means: persistent/refractory GD, antithyroid drugs over 5 years with positive TRAb. For both TCR sequencing and RNA sequencing, RNA was extracted from PBMCs in TRIzol.

The source material was peripheral blood mononuclear cells (PBMCs), sampled when the disease was refractory, from a patient treated with antithyroid drugs. These TCRs come from a female donor with Graves disease.

This clonotype was counted many times. The chain uses TRBV20-1 and TRBJ1-2, with TRBD1 matching over 7 bases. This CDR3 comprises 13 residues. V shed 3 bases, J shed 5 bases, and the junction held 6 bases outside the gene matches. Germline CDR1 is DFQATT and CDR2 is SNEGSKA (reference sequence). The CDR3 nucleotides read TGCAGTGCTAGGGGGACAGTCCTTTATGGCTACACCTTC. Encoded protein: CSARGTVLYGYTF.

This clonotype was recorded many times. V usage is TRBV6-2 or TRBV6-3 and J usage is TRBJ2-5, with no clear D. Germline V gene lookup returns CDR1 MNHEY and CDR2 SVGEGT. The CDR3 is 13 residues long. The V and J ends lost 0 bases and 6 bases respectively, with 8 bases between them. CDR3 DNA sequence: TGTGCCAGCAGTTACTCGACCAGTCAGACCCAGTACTTC. Translating it yields CASSYSTSQTQYF.

This clonotype was counted between two and nine times. The chain uses TRBV10-3 and TRBJ2-7; perhaps TRBD1 as D (6 bases). The V and J ends lost 2 bases and 3 bases respectively, with 8 bases between them. In germline, CDR1 is ENHRY, CDR2 SYGVKD. The CDR3 totals 13 residues. The CDR3 DNA sequence: TGTGCCATCAGTGAGAGGACAGACTACGAGCAGTACTTC. Translating gives CAISERTDYEQYF.

This CDR3 is CASSGAGAGAETQYF. The CDR3, as DNA: TGTGCCAGCAGTGGGGCCGGGGCAGGGGCGGAGACCCAGTACTTC. The chain joins TRBV28 to TRBJ2-5; D may be TRBD1 (6 bases). Trimming removed 5 bases at V and 5 bases at J, with 18 bases between. The CDR3 runs to 15 residues. Per germline, CDR1 MDHEN and CDR2 SYDVKM.